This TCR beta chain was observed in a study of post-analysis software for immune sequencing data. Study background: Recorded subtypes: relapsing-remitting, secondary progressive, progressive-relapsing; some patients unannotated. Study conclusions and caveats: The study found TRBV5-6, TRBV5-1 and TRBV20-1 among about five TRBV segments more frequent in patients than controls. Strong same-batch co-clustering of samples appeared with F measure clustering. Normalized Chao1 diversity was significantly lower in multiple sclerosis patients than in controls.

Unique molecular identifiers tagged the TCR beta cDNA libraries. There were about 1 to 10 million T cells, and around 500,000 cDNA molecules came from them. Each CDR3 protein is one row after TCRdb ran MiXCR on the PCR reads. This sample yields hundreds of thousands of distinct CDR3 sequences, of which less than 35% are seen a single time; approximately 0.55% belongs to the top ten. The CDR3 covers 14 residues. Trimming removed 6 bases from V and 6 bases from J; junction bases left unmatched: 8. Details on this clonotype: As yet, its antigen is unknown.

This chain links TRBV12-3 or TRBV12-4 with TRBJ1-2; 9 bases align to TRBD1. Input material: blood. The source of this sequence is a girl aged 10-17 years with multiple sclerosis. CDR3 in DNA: TGTGCCAGCAGGAAAATCGGGACAGGGAATGGCTACACCTTC. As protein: CASRKIGTGNGYTF.